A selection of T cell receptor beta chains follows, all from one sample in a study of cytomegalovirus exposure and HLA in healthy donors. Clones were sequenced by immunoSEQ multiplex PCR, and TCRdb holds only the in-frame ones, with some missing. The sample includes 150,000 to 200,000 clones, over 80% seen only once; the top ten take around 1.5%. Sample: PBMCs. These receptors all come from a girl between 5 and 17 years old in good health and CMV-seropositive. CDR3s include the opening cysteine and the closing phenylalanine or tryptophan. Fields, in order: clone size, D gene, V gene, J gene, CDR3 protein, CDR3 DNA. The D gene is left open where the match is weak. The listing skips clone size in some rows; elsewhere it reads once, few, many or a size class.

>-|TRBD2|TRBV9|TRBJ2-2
CASSVVGEGLNTGELFF
TGTGCCAGCAGCGTAGTAGGGGAGGGACTGAACACCGGGGAGCTGTTTTTT
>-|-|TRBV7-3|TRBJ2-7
CASSLSRDYEQYF
TGTGCCAGCAGCTTAAGTCGCGACTACGAGCAGTACTTC
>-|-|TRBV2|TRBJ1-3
CASSEGSSSGNTIYF
TGTGCCAGCAGTGAAGGGTCCAGCTCTGGAAACACCATATATTTT
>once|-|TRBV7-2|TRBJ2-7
CASSLSVFAVGDSYEQYF
TGTGCCAGCAGCTTATCTGTTTTCGCGGTGGGGGACTCTTACGAGCAGTACTTC
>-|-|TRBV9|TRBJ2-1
CASSVESGSTYNEQFF
TGTGCCAGCAGCGTAGAAAGTGGGAGTACCTACAATGAGCAGTTCTTC
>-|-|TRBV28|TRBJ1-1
CASSLLSEECFF
TGTGCCAGCAGTTTATTGTCTGAGGAGTGCTTCTTT
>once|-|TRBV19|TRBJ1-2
CASTSRGGDGYTF
TGTGCCAGTACCTCGAGGGGGGGCGATGGCTACACCTTC
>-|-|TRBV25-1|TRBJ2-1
CASREGGGFEQFF
TGTGCCAGCAGAGAGGGGGGGGGCTTTGAGCAGTTCTTC
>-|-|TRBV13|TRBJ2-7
CASSSRLADYEQYF
TGTGCCAGCAGCTCGCGGTTAGCAGACTACGAGCAGTACTTC
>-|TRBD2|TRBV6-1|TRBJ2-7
CASSEERTSGYEQYF
TGTGCCAGCAGTGAAGAGCGGACTAGCGGGTACGAGCAGTACTTC
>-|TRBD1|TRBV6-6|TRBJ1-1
CASSYSQGVEAFF
TGTGCCAGCAGTTACTCGCAGGGGGTTGAAGCTTTCTTT
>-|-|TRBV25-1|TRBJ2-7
CASSSPPQVEMDEQYF
TGTGCCAGCAGTTCCCCCCCCCAGGTTGAGATGGACGAGCAGTACTTC
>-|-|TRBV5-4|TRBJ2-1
CASSLETNYNEQFF
TGTGCCAGCAGCTTGGAGACAAACTACAATGAGCAGTTCTTC
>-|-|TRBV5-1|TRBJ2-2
CASSTVPGTGELFF
TGCGCCAGCTCGACGGTCCCAGGGACCGGGGAGCTGTTTTTT
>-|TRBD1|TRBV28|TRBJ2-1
CASSLLITGGNEQFF
TGTGCCAGCAGTTTATTGATAACAGGGGGCAATGAGCAGTTCTTC